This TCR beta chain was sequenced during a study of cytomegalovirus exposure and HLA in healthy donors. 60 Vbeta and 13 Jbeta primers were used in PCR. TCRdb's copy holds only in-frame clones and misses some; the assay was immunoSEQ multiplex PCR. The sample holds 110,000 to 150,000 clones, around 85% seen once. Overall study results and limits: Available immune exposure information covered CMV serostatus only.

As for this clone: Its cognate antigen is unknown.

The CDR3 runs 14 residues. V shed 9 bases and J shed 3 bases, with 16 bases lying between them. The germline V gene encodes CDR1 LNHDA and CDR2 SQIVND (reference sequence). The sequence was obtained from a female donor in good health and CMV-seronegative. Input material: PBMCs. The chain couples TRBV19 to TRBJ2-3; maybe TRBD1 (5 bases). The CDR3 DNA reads TGTGCCAGCCAGGGTCGGGTTTGGACAGATACGCAGTATTTT. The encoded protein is CASQGRVWTDTQYF.